The next 20 T cell receptor beta chains were all read from a single sample in a study of shared clonotypes between healthy human individuals. Only in-frame clones appear in the TCRdb table, and some are missing; sequencing was by immunoSEQ multiplex PCR. The table has over 1.5 million clones, 95% to 99% seen once. Sequencing was done on a sample of naive CD4+ T cells sorted from blood. As to subset: CD45RA+ positively selected. Receptors were obtained from a man aged 25-45 years in good health.

This clone was seen a single time. Other DNA sequences in the sample encode the same CDR3. This sequence joins TRBV18 and TRBJ1-5; TRBD1 matches 8 bases. Trimming cost V 6 bases and J 4 bases; bases outside gene matches: 8. The germline V gene encodes CDR1 KGHSH and CDR2 LQKENI. CDR3 length: 15 residues. The CDR3 DNA reads TGTGCCAGCTCGCTAGGGACAGGCGGTAATCAGCCCCAGCATTTT. It codes for CASSLGTGGNQPQHF.

The sample holds one count of this clone. The chain carries TRBV19 and TRBJ2-7; no clear D. This CDR3 is 17 amino acids long. Germline loops: CDR1 LNHDA, CDR2 SQIVND (reference sequence). Deletions cut 1 base from V and 5 bases from J, with 21 bases between. CDR3 in amino acids: CASSIALNRVLPHEQYF. In DNA form, the CDR3 reads TGTGCCAGTAGTATAGCTCTTAACCGTGTACTCCCCCACGAGCAGTACTTC.

This chain links TRBV5-1 with TRBJ2-7; 8 positions agree with TRBD2. The CDR3 totals 14 residues. With 7 bases clipped from V and 6 bases from J, the junction kept 12 bases outside the gene matches. Germline V gene data show CDR1 as SGHRS and CDR2 as YFSETQ. DNA of the CDR3: TGCGCCAGCTCGGGGGGGGTAGAATCCCGCGAGCAGTACTTC. Encoded protein: CASSGGVESREQYF.

For this clone: Additional DNA sequences in this sample encode the identical CDR3. The J gene is TRBJ2-1, the V gene TRBV28; 16 bases are shared with TRBD2. Trimming cost V 6 bases and J 9 bases; bases outside gene matches: 2. This CDR3 comprises 14 residues. In germline, CDR1 is MDHEN, CDR2 SYDVKM. The CDR3 region has the DNA TGTGCCAGCAGGGGACTAGCGGGAGGGGGTGAGCAGTTCTTC. Translation gives CASRGLAGGGEQFF.

In regard to this clone: At one end the junction does not follow the germline gene, possibly because of a read error. The V and J genes are TRBV4-1 and TRBJ1-1, with D maybe TRBD1 (5 bases). Germline CDR1 and CDR2: MGHRA and YSYEKL. The CDR3 runs 14 residues. CDR3 DNA: TGCGCCAGCAGCCAAGATCATGACATAGCAGGAGGGGTCTTT. This gives the protein CASSQDHDIAGGVF.

This chain connects TRBV30 to TRBJ2-7; 9 bases fit TRBD2. J lost 0 bases, V lost 2 bases, and 2 bases had no gene match. The CDR3 spans 14 residues. Germline assignment: CDR1 GTSNPN and CDR2 SVGIG (reference sequence). As DNA, the CDR3 is TGTGCCTGGAGTTATAGCGGGAGCTCCTACGAGCAGTACTTC. It translates to CAWSYSGSSYEQYF.

The chain carries TRBV19 and TRBJ1-5; TRBD1 is a possible D gene (5 bases). The CDR3 totals 16 residues. V was cut by 3 bases and J by 1 base, with 13 bases left in between. Germline CDR1 and CDR2: LNHDA and SQIVND (reference sequence). The CDR3 reads CASSIAPQGSNQPQHF. The CDR3 region has the DNA TGTGCCAGTAGTATTGCGCCCCAGGGCAGCAATCAGCCCCAGCATTTT.

The chain is built from TRBV6-1 and TRBJ2-7; 7 bases match TRBD1. The CDR3 length is 14 residues. Germline-derived CDR1 and CDR2 are MNHNS and SASEGT. V trimming: 6 bases; J trimming: 1 base; junction bases outside the gene matches: 6. CDR3 sequence: CASRQGLESYEQYF. The CDR3 nucleotides read TGTGCCAGCAGACAGGGGCTAGAATCCTACGAGCAGTACTTC.

Note on this clone: This sample also contains other DNA sequences that code for the same CDR3. The rearrangement joins TRBV18 to TRBJ1-3, with D maybe TRBD1 (6 bases). The CDR3 is 16 residues long. V was shortened by 4 bases and J by 0 bases, with 13 bases between the two germline ends. The germline gives CDR1 KGHSH, CDR2 LQKENI. The CDR3 bases are TGTGCCAGCTCACGAGGACAGCCGGACTCTGGAAACACCATATATTTT. Amino acids: CASSRGQPDSGNTIYF.

This sequence joins TRBV5-6 and TRBJ2-1, with TRBD1 matching 10 bases. The CDR3 contains 16 residues. The V gene end was trimmed by 7 bases and the J gene end by 4 bases; junction bases not matched to a gene: 11. CDR1 is SGHDT, CDR2 YYEEEE, per germline. CDR3 DNA: TGTGCCAGCGGCCCGGGACAGGGGCCCCTTTACAATGAGCAGTTCTTC. This codes for CASGPGQGPLYNEQFF. Full variable domain (outside the CDR3, taken from reference TRBV5-6 and TRBJ2-1): DAGVTQSPTHLIKTRGQQVTLRCSPKSGHDTVSWYQQALGQGPQFIFQYYEEEERQRGNFPDRFSGHQFPNYSSELNVNALLLGDSALYLCASGPGQGPLYNEQFFGPGTRLTVL.

The chain combines TRBV5-1 with TRBJ2-2, with TRBD2 matching 7 bases. The V gene's germline CDR1 is SGHRS and CDR2 YFSETQ. V gave up 1 base and J gave up 0 bases; unmatched junction bases: 3. There are 16 residues in the CDR3. Here the CDR3 DNA reads TGCGCCAGCAGCTTGACGGGAGGCCCGAACACCGGGGAGCTGTTTTTT. It is translated as CASSLTGGPNTGELFF.

CDR3 sequence: CASSRVIAGGPYNEQFF. For the CDR3, the DNA is TGCGCCAGCAGCCGCGTGATAGCGGGAGGGCCATACAATGAGCAGTTCTTC. V and J are TRBV5-1 and TRBJ2-1; 11 bases match TRBD2. The CDR3 length is 17 residues. V gave up 4 bases and J gave up 4 bases; unmatched junction bases: 10. Germline lookup yields CDR1 SGHRS and CDR2 YFSETQ.

The chain is built from TRBV27 and TRBJ2-3; D gene uncertain. The CDR3 consists of 14 residues. Trimming left V 0 bases short and J 2 bases short, with 6 bases between. Germline V lookup: CDR1 MNHEY, CDR2 SMNVEV (reference sequence). The CDR3 reads CASSLSRNTDTQYF. In DNA form, the CDR3 reads TGTGCCAGCAGTTTATCCAGAAACACAGATACGCAGTATTTT.

This clone was counted once. This sequence joins TRBV29-1 and TRBJ2-7; either TRBD1 or TRBD2 may fit D (6 bases each). With 6 bases removed from V and 3 bases from J, the gap between germline ends came to 12 bases. CDR1 is SQVTM and CDR2 is ANQGSEA in the germline V gene. This CDR3 has 12 amino acids. CDR3 loop: CSVGGQVYEQYF. The CDR3 DNA sequence: TGCAGCGTCGGGGGACAAGTCTACGAGCAGTACTTC.

The chain combines TRBV7-6 with TRBJ1-1; perhaps TRBD1 as D (5 bases). The CDR3 length is 15 residues. V dropped 1 base and J dropped 2 bases, with 11 bases sitting between them. The germline V gene has CDR1 SGHVS and CDR2 FNYEAQ. CDR3 DNA: TGTGCCAGCAGCTTAGGTTCAGGGATCAACACTGAAGCTTTCTTT. Its translation is CASSLGSGINTEAFF.

The CDR3 DNA follows: TGTGCCAGCAGTGACGCCCCCGGGACAGGGGGCTTTGGCTATGGCTACACCTTC. Its protein product is CASSDAPGTGGFGYGYTF. The chain joins TRBV25-1 to TRBJ1-2; 12 nucleotides agree with TRBD1. V lost 3 bases and J lost 4; bases outside the gene matches: 12. The CDR3 covers 18 residues. CDR1 MGHDK and CDR2 SYGVNS come from the germline V gene.

The sample holds one count of this clone. The CDR3, as DNA: TGTGCCAGCAGCTTCCCGGGAGGCCCTCCGGGTGAGCAGTTCTTC. Protein product: CASSFPGGPPGEQFF. V usage is TRBV5-5 and J usage is TRBJ2-1; the match to TRBD2 covers 7 bases. The germline CDR1 and CDR2 sequences are SGHKS and YYEKEE (reference sequence). The length of the CDR3 is 15 residues. With 2 bases clipped from V and 9 bases from J, the junction kept 11 bases outside the gene matches.

This chain connects TRBV7-6 to TRBJ2-7, with D possibly TRBD2 on 5 matching bases. Germline V gene sequence: CDR1 SGHVS, CDR2 FNYEAQ. The CDR3 is made up of 14 amino acids. V shed 5 bases and J shed 1 base, with 12 bases lying between them. The DNA for the CDR3 is TGTGCCAGCAGCATAAGCCGGGAATCCTACGAGCAGTACTTC. Amino acids: CASSISRESYEQYF. Full variable domain (remainder filled in from reference TRBV7-6 and TRBJ2-7): GAGVSQSPRYKVTKRGQDVALRCDPISGHVSLYWYRQALGQGPEFLTYFNYEAQQDKSGLPNDRFSAERPEGSISTLTIQRTEQRDSAMYRCASSISRESYEQYFGPGTRLTVT.

This clone is a singleton in its sample. The chain recombines TRBV7-8 with TRBJ2-1; 11 positions match TRBD2. V gave up 5 bases and J gave up 4 bases; unmatched junction bases: 16. The germline CDR1 and CDR2 sequences are SGHVS and FQNEAQ. The CDR3 runs 19 residues. CDR3 in amino acids: CASSHGRVAGGSLYNEQFF. In nucleotides, the CDR3 is TGTGCCAGCAGCCACGGGAGGGTAGCGGGAGGGTCGTTATACAATGAGCAGTTCTTC.

As for this clone: Other DNA sequences from this sample encode an identical CDR3 as well. This sequence joins TRBV5-1 and TRBJ1-3, with D uncertain. V lost 5 bases and J 2 bases, leaving 8 bases between the germline ends. In germline, CDR1 is SGHRS, CDR2 YFSETQ. The CDR3 consists of 13 residues. The CDR3 sequence: CASSRDPGNTIYF. The CDR3 coding sequence is TGCGCCAGCAGTAGAGACCCTGGAAACACCATATATTTT.